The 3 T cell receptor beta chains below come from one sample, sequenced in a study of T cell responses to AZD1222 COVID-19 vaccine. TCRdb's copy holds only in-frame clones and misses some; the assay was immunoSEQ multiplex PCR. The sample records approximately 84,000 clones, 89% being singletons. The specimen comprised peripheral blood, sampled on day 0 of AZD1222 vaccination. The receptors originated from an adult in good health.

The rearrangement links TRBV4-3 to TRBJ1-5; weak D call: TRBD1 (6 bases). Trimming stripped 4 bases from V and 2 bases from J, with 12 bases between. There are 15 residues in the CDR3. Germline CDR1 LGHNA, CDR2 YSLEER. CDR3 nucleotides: TGCGCCAGCAGCCGCAAACAGGGAGGCAATCAGCCCCAGCATTTT. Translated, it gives CASSRKQGGNQPQHF.

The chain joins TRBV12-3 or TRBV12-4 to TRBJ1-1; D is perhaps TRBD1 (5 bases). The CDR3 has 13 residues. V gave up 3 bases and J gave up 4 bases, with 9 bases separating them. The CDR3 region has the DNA TGTGCCAGCAGTTTCTTGGGGGTCACTGAAGCTTTCTTT. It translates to CASSFLGVTEAFF.

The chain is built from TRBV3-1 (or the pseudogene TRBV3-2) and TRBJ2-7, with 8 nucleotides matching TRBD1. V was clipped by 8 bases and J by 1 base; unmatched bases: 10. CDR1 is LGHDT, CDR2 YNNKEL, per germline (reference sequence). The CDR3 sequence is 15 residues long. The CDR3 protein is CASRPSNRGSYEQYF. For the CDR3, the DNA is TGTGCCAGCCGTCCATCAAACAGGGGGTCCTACGAGCAGTACTTC.